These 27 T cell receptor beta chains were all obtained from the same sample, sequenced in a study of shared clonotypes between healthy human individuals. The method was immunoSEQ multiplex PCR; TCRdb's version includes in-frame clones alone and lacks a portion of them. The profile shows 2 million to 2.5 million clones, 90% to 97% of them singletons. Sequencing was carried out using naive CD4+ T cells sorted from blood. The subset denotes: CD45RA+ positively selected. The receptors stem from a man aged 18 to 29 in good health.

The CDR3 loop is CASSQGTGSYEQYF. Written as DNA, the CDR3 is TGTGCCAGCTCACAAGGTACAGGCTCCTACGAGCAGTACTTC. The chain uses TRBV18 and TRBJ2-7; D is perhaps TRBD1 (5 bases). The CDR3 is 14 amino acids. The V end was cut by 4 bases, the J end by 0 bases, with 10 bases between. CDR1 is KGHSH, CDR2 LQKENI, per germline.

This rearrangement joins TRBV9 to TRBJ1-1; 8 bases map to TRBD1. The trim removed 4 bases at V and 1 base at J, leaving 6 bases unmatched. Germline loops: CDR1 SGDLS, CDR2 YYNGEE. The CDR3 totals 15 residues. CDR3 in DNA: TGTGCCAGCAGCCCAGAAGGACAGGGGAACACTGAAGCTTTCTTT. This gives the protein CASSPEGQGNTEAFF.

CDR3: CASSLWGTGGELFF. The CDR3, as DNA: TGTGCCAGCAGTTTATGGGGGACTGGCGGGGAGCTGTTTTTT. This chain links TRBV27 with TRBJ2-2, with a tentative D call TRBD2 (6 bases). Looked up from germline, CDR1 is MNHEY and CDR2 is SMNVEV (reference sequence). V was clipped by 1 base and J by 7 bases, with 10 bases between them. This CDR3 is built from 14 residues.

The chain's CDR3 is CASSLEAWNTEAFF. CDR3 sequence (DNA): TGTGCCAGCAGTTTGGAGGCTTGGAACACTGAAGCTTTCTTT. This sequence joins TRBV6-5 and TRBJ1-1; D gene uncertain. Trimming left V 4 bases short and J 1 base short, with 10 bases between. The CDR3 has 14 residues. Germline loops: CDR1 MNHEY, CDR2 SVGAGI.

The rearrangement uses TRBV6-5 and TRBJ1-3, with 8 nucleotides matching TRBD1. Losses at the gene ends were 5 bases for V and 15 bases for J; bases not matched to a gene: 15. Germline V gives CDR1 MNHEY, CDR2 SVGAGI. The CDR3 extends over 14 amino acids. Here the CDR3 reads CASSAPGQANKKYF. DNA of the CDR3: TGTGCCAGCAGTGCGCCGGGACAGGCCAACAAGAAATATTTT.

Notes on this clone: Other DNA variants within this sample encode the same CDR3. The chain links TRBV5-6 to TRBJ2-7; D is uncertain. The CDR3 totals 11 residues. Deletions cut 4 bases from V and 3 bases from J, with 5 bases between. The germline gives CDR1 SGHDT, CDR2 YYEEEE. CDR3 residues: CASSLNYEQYF. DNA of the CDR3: TGTGCCAGCAGCCTCAACTACGAGCAGTACTTC.

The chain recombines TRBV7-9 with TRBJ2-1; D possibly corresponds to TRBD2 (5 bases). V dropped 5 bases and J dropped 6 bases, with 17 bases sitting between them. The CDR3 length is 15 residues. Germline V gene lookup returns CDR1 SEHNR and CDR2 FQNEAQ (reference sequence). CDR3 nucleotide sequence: TGTGCCAGCAGCGGAGGAAACGTACTAACCAATGAGCAGTTCTTC. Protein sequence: CASSGGNVLTNEQFF.

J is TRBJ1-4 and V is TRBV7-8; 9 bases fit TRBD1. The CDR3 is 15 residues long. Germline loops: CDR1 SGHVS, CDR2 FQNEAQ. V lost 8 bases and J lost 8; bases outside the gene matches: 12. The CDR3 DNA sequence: TGTGCCAGCGGCGTGCTCGGACAGGGGAAGGAAAAACTGTTTTTT. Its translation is CASGVLGQGKEKLFF.

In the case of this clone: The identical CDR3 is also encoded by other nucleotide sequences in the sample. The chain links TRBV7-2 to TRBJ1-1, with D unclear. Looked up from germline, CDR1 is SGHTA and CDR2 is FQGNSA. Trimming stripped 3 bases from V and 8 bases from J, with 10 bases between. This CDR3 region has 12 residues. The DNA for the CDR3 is TGTGCCAGCAGCTTGTGGGGTCGGGAAGCTTTCTTT. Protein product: CASSLWGREAFF. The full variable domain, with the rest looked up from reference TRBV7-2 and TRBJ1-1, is GAGVSQSPSNKVTEKGKDVELRCDPISGHTALYWYRQSLGQGLEFLIYFQGNSAPDKSGLPSDRFSAERTGGSVSTLTIQRTQQEDSAVYLCASSLWGREAFFGQGTRLTVV.

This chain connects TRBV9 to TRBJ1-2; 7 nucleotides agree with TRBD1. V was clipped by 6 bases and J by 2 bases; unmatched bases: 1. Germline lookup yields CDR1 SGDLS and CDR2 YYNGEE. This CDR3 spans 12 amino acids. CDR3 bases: TGTGCCAGCACACAGGGGAACTATGGCTACACCTTC. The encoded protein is CASTQGNYGYTF. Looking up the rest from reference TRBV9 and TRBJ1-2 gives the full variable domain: DSGVTQTPKHLITATGQRVTLRCSPRSGDLSVYWYQQSLDQGLQFLIQYYNGEERAKGNILERFSAQQFPDLHSELNLSSLELGDSALYFCASTQGNYGYTFGSGTRLTVV.

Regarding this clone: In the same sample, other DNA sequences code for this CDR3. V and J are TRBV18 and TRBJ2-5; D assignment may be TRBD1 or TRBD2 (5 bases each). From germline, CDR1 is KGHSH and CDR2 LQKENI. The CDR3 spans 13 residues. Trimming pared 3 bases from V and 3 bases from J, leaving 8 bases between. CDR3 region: CASSPGTEETQYF. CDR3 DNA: TGTGCCAGCTCACCCGGGACCGAAGAGACCCAGTACTTC.

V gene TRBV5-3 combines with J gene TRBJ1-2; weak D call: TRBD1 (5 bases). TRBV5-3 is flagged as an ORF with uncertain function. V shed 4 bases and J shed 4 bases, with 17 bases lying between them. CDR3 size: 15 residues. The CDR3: CARSGNRPNLYGYTF. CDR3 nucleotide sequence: TGTGCCAGAAGCGGGAACAGGCCGAACCTCTATGGCTACACCTTC.

CDR3 amino acids: CASSSGQRANEKLFF. CDR3 coding DNA: TGTGCCAGCAGCTCCGGACAGAGGGCTAATGAAAAACTGTTTTTT. The chain employs TRBV11-2 and TRBJ1-4; a possible D gene is TRBD1 (6 bases). Trimming removed 4 bases at V and 3 bases at J, with 12 bases between. This CDR3 spans 15 amino acids. Germline CDR1 SGHAT, CDR2 FQNNGV.

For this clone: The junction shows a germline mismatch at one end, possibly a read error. The DNA for the CDR3 is TGTGCCAGCAGCTCGAGGAGCGAGGCCTATGAGCAGTACTTC. Protein product: CASSSRSEAYEQYF. V and J are TRBV5-6 and TRBJ2-7; D call uncertain. Per germline, CDR1 SGHDT and CDR2 YYEEEE. The CDR3 runs 14 residues. The full variable domain, its missing parts supplied by reference TRBV5-6 and TRBJ2-7, is DAGVTQSPTHLIKTRGQQVTLRCSPKSGHDTVSWYQQALGQGPQFIFQYYEEEERQRGNFPDRFSGHQFPNYSSELNVNALLLGDSALYLCASSSRSEAYEQYFGPGTRLTVT.

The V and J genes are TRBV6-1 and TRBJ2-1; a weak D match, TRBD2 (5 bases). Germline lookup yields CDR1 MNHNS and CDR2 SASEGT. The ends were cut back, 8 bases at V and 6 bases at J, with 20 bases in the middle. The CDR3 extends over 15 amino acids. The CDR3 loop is CASGRTPSVPNEQFF. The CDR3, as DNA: TGTGCCAGCGGAAGGACTCCATCCGTGCCCAATGAGCAGTTCTTC.

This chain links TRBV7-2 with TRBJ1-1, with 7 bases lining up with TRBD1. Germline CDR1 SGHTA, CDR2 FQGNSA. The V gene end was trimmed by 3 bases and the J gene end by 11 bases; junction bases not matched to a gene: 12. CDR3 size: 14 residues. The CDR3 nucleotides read TGTGCCAGCAGCTTGAATCCAGGGGGGTTTCGGGCTTTCTTT. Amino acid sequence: CASSLNPGGFRAFF.

Written as DNA, the CDR3 is TGTGCCTGGAGCCCTGGGACCCCTAACGAGCAGTACTTC. Translating it yields CAWSPGTPNEQYF. The chain couples TRBV30 to TRBJ2-7, with D perhaps being TRBD1 or TRBD2 (5 bases each). Trimming shortened V by 3 bases and J by 5 bases, and 14 bases separated the two germline ends. The CDR3 runs to 13 residues. The germline CDR1 and CDR2 sequences are GTSNPN and SVGIG (reference sequence). The full variable domain, its missing parts supplied by reference TRBV30 and TRBJ2-7, is SQTIHQWPATLVQPVGSPLSLECTVEGTSNPNLYWYRQAAGRGLQLLFYSVGIGQISSEVPQNLSASRPQDRQFILSSKKLLLSDSGFYLCAWSPGTPNEQYFGPGTRLTVT.

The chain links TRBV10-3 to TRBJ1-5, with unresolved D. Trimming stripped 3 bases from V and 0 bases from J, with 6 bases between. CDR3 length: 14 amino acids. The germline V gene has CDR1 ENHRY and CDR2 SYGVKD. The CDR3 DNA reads TGTGCCATCAGTGACCAGATTAGCAATCAGCCCCAGCATTTT. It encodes CAISDQISNQPQHF.

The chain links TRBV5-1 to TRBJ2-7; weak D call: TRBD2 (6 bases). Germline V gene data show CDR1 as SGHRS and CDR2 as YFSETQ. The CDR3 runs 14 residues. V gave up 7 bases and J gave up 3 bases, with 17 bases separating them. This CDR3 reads CASHSSEGNYEQYF. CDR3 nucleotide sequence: TGCGCCAGCCATTCCTCGGAGGGAAACTACGAGCAGTACTTC.

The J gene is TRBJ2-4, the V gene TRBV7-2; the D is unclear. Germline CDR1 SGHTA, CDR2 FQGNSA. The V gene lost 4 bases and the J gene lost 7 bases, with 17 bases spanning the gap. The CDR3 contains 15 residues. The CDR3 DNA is TGTGCCAGCAGCTCACTCTTCGGATTAGCCAACATTCAGTACTTC. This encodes CASSSLFGLANIQYF.

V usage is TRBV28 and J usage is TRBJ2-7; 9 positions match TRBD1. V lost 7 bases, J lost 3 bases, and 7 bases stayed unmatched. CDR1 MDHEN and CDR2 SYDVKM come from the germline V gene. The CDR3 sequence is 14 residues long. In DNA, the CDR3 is TGTGCCAGCATTGAGGACAGGGGAGGCTACGAGCAGTACTTC. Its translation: CASIEDRGGYEQYF.

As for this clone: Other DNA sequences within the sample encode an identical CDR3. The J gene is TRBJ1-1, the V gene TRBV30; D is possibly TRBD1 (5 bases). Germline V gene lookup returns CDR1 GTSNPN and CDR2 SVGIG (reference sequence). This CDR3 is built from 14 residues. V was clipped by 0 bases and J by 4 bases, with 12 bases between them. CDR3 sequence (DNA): TGTGCCTGGAGTGTACTAGGGGTGGGCACTGAAGCTTTCTTT. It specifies CAWSVLGVGTEAFF.

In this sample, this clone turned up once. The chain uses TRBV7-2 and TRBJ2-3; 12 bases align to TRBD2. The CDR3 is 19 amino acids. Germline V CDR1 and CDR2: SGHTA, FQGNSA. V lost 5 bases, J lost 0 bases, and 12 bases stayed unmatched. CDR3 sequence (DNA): TGTGCCAGCAGCCAGACTAGCGGGAGAGCGCTTGCTAGCACAGATACGCAGTATTTT. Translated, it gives CASSQTSGRALASTDTQYF.

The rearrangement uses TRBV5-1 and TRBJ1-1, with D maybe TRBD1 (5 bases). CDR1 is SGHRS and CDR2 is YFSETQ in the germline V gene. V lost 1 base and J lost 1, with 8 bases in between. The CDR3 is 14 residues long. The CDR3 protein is CASSLKQENTEAFF. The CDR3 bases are TGCGCCAGCAGCTTGAAACAGGAGAACACTGAAGCTTTCTTT.

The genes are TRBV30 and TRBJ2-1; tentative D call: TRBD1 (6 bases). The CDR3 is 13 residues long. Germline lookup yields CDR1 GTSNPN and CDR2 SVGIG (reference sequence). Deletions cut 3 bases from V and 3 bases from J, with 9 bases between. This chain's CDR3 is CAWSRDNYNEQFF. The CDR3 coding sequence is TGTGCCTGGAGCCGGGACAACTACAATGAGCAGTTCTTC.

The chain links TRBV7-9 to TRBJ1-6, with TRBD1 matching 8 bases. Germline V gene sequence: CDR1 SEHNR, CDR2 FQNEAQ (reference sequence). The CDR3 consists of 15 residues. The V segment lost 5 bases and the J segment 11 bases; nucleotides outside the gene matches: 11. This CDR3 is CASSETGTGGTPLHF. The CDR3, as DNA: TGTGCCAGCAGCGAAACCGGGACAGGAGGGACACCCCTCCACTTT.

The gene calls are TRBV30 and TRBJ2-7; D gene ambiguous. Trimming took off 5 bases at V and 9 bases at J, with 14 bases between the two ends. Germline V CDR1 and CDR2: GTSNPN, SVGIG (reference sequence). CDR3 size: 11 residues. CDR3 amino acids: CAWEVAFRQYF. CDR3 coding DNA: TGTGCCTGGGAAGTGGCCTTCAGGCAGTACTTC.